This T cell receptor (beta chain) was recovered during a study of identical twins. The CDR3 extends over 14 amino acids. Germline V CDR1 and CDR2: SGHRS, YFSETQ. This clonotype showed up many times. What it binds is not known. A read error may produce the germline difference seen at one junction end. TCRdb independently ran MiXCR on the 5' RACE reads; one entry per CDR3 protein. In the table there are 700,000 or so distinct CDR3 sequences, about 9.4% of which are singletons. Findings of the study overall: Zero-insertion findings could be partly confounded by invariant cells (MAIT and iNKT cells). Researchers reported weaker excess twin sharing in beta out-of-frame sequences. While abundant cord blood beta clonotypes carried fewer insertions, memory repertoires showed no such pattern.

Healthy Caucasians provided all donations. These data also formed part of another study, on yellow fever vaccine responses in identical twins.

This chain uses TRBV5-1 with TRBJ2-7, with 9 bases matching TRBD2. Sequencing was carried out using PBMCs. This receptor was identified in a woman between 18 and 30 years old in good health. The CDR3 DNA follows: TGTGCCAGCAGTTTAGAGGGAGCGGGGGGTGAGCAGTACTTC. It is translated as CASSLEGAGGEQYF.